These 10 T cell receptor beta chains came from one sample sequenced in a study of cytomegalovirus exposure and HLA in healthy donors. This PCR relied on a set of 60 Vbeta primers and 13 Jbeta primers. Libraries were prepared by immunoSEQ multiplex PCR; TCRdb keeps only in-frame clonotypes and omits some of them. Of about 200,000 clones in the sample, roughly four fifths were seen once. Sequenced: PBMCs. These receptors were taken from a woman in her 40s in good health and CMV-seronegative.

The chain is built from TRBV5-5 and TRBJ1-2; 7 bases align to TRBD1. There are 15 residues in the CDR3. With 4 bases clipped from V and 0 bases from J, the junction kept 6 bases outside the gene matches. Germline loops: CDR1 SGHKS, CDR2 YYEKEE (reference sequence). The CDR3 DNA follows: TGTGCCAGCAGCCCTTCCGGACAGGCTAACTATGGCTACACCTTC. Its translation is CASSPSGQANYGYTF.

The chain recombines TRBV5-5 with TRBJ2-7; tentative D call: TRBD1 (6 bases). The CDR3 has 15 residues. In germline, CDR1 is SGHKS, CDR2 YYEKEE (reference sequence). The V end was cut by 2 bases, the J end by 3 bases, with 15 bases between. CDR3 in DNA: TGTGCCAGCAGCTTTACCGGGACACATGACTACGAGCAGTACTTC. This gives the protein CASSFTGTHDYEQYF.

The rearrangement uses TRBV7-9 and TRBJ2-3; 9 positions agree with TRBD2. The length of the CDR3 is 15 residues. Per the germline V gene, CDR1 is SEHNR and CDR2 is FQNEAQ (reference sequence). V was clipped by 5 bases and J by 2 bases; unmatched bases: 5. CDR3 DNA: TGTGCCAGCAGCCCGGGACTAGCCAACACAGATACGCAGTATTTT. Residues: CASSPGLANTDTQYF. The variable domain in full, with the rest retrieved from reference TRBV7-9 and TRBJ2-3, is DTGVSQNPRHKITKRGQNVTFRCDPISEHNRLYWYRQTLGQGPEFLTYFQNEAQLEKSRLLSDRFSAERPKGSFSTLEIQRTEQGDSAMYLCASSPGLANTDTQYFGPGTRLTVL.

The rearrangement uses TRBV19 and TRBJ2-7, with TRBD1 matching 8 bases. V gave up 4 bases and J gave up 1 base; unmatched junction bases: 3. Germline CDR1 LNHDA, CDR2 SQIVND (reference sequence). This CDR3 has 14 residues. The CDR3 loop reads CASSTTGGSYEQYF. Written as DNA, the CDR3 is TGTGCCAGTAGTACCACAGGGGGATCCTACGAGCAGTACTTC.

V usage is TRBV27 and J usage is TRBJ2-5; 8 bases fit TRBD1. Germline V gene sequence: CDR1 MNHEY, CDR2 SMNVEV (reference sequence). Trimming took 6 bases from V and 5 from J; bases not matched to a gene: 8. This CDR3 comprises 14 residues. CDR3 coding DNA: TGTGCCAGCAGGGGACAGGTTTGGGCGGAGACCCAGTACTTC. Translation: CASRGQVWAETQYF.

About this clone itself: The same CDR3 is also encoded by other DNA sequences in this sample. The chain uses TRBV5-6 and TRBJ2-1; 8 bases agree with TRBD2. Germline V gives CDR1 SGHDT, CDR2 YYEEEE. V lost 0 bases and J lost 4; bases outside the gene matches: 3. The CDR3 contains 15 residues. CDR3 coding DNA: TGTGCCAGCAGCTTGGGGCTAGCGGGTTACAATGAGCAGTTCTTC. Translated, it gives CASSLGLAGYNEQFF.

The J gene is TRBJ2-7, the V gene TRBV7-9; 11 nucleotides match TRBD2. The germline V gene encodes CDR1 SEHNR and CDR2 FQNEAQ (reference sequence). V was clipped by 4 bases and J by 3 bases; unmatched bases: 8. The CDR3 sequence is 16 residues long. The CDR3 loop is CASSSGTSGGDYEQYF. The CDR3 region has the DNA TGTGCCAGCAGCTCCGGGACTAGCGGAGGGGACTACGAGCAGTACTTC.

V usage is TRBV27 and J usage is TRBJ2-7; TRBD1 agrees at 9 bases. V shed 4 bases and J 6 bases; nucleotides not matched to a gene: 4. The CDR3 runs to 13 residues. In germline, CDR1 is MNHEY, CDR2 SMNVEV (reference sequence). In DNA, the CDR3 is TGTGCCAGCAGTTGGACAGGGGTGCGCGAGCAGTACTTC. Its protein product is CASSWTGVREQYF.

This chain uses TRBV27 with TRBJ2-2, with a weak D call TRBD2 (6 bases). The CDR3 runs 14 residues. The V end was cut by 3 bases, the J end by 7 bases, with 12 bases between. Germline lookup yields CDR1 MNHEY and CDR2 SMNVEV (reference sequence). CDR3: CASSLGLVIGELFF. CDR3 sequence (DNA): TGTGCCAGCAGTTTGGGACTCGTAATCGGGGAGCTGTTTTTT.

About this clone: A junction end diverges from the germline sequence, so it may reflect a read error. Other DNA sequences in this sample translate to the same CDR3. V gene TRBV6-5 combines with J gene TRBJ2-7; 8 bases fit TRBD2. CDR3 size: 15 residues. Looked up from germline, CDR1 is MNHEY and CDR2 is SVGAGI. DNA of the CDR3: TGCGCCAGCAGTTACTCGCAAGCGGGAGTCTACGAGCAGTACTTC. Protein product: CASSYSQAGVYEQYF.